These 20 T cell receptor beta chains share one sample of origin, sequenced in a study of cytomegalovirus exposure and HLA in healthy donors. Primers: 60 Vbeta forward and 13 Jbeta reverse. Profiling relied on immunoSEQ multiplex PCR, and the TCRdb table lists in-frame clones only, not all of them. The table lists some 170,000 clones, over 70% of them singletons. Sequencing was done on a sample of PBMCs. These receptors were obtained from a woman aged 30 to 39 in good health and CMV-seronegative.

The V gene is TRBV11-3, the J gene TRBJ2-5, with D possibly being TRBD2 (7 bases). The tail of the sequence fits TRBJ2-7 better, so the J call may be wrong. Germline V lookup: CDR1 SGHNT, CDR2 YENEEA. This CDR3 is 14 amino acids long. Here the CDR3 DNA reads TGTGCCAGCAGGTTACGAGGGGGGGGCTACGAGCAGTACTTC. Encoded protein: CASRLRGGGYEQYF.

The rearrangement joins TRBV4-3 to TRBJ2-3; possible D gene TRBD1, 5 bases. Between the trimmed V and J ends, which lost 4 bases and 0 bases, there was a span of 14 bases. The CDR3 is made up of 16 amino acids. CDR1 LGHNA and CDR2 YSLEER come from the germline V gene. CDR3 nucleotides: TGCGCCAGCAGCCCGTTCCCAGCAGGGAGCACAGATACGCAGTATTTT. Protein product: CASSPFPAGSTDTQYF.

The V gene is TRBV5-6, the J gene TRBJ2-7; perhaps TRBD2 as D (7 bases). V was trimmed by 4 bases and J by 4 bases, leaving 15 bases between them. Germline assignment: CDR1 SGHDT and CDR2 YYEEEE. This CDR3 has 14 amino acids. CDR3 in DNA: TGTGCCAGCAGCCAAGGGGGAGGGAATTACGAGCAGTACTTC. This translates into CASSQGGGNYEQYF. The full variable domain, its missing parts supplied by reference TRBV5-6 and TRBJ2-7, is DAGVTQSPTHLIKTRGQQVTLRCSPKSGHDTVSWYQQALGQGPQFIFQYYEEEERQRGNFPDRFSGHQFPNYSSELNVNALLLGDSALYLCASSQGGGNYEQYFGPGTRLTVT.

The rearrangement joins TRBV27 to TRBJ2-7; no definite D call. Per the germline V gene, CDR1 is MNHEY and CDR2 is SMNVEV (reference sequence). The CDR3 is made up of 12 amino acids. Trimming shortened V by 3 bases and J by 4 bases, and 7 bases separated the two germline ends. The CDR3 region is CASSFFQYEQYF. As DNA, the CDR3 is TGTGCCAGCAGTTTTTTCCAGTACGAGCAGTACTTC.

The CDR3 nucleotides are TGTGCCAGCAGCTTATTCCCGACAGGGGACAACTATGGCTACACCTTC. Residues: CASSLFPTGDNYGYTF. The V gene is TRBV11-2, the J gene TRBJ1-2, with 8 bases identical to TRBD1. In germline, CDR1 is SGHAT, CDR2 FQNNGV. This CDR3 contains 16 residues. With V trimmed by 2 bases and J by 2 bases, 7 bases remained unmatched.

The chain has TRBV2 and TRBJ1-1, with D hard to call. Per germline, CDR1 SNHLY and CDR2 FYNNEI. With 5 bases removed from V and 8 bases from J, the gap between germline ends came to 15 bases. CDR3 length equals 13 residues. The DNA of the CDR3 is TGTGCCAGCAGTCTGACGGGGTTTGGAGAAGCTTTCTTT. Amino acid sequence: CASSLTGFGEAFF.

The chain links TRBV27 to TRBJ2-3; 12 bases are a match to TRBD2. CDR1 and CDR2 from the germline V gene are MNHEY and SMNVEV (reference sequence). The CDR3 spans 17 residues. V lost 1 base and J lost 2; bases outside the gene matches: 4. The CDR3 loop is CASSLLGLAGLTDTQYF. The CDR3 DNA follows: TGTGCCAGCAGTTTATTAGGACTAGCGGGGCTCACAGATACGCAGTATTTT.

V usage is TRBV30 and J usage is TRBJ2-5, with 12 nucleotides matching TRBD2. The junction had 9 bases not matched to a gene; V was cut back by 3 bases and J by 1 base. The CDR3 is 17 residues long. In germline, CDR1 is GTSNPN, CDR2 SVGIG (reference sequence). The CDR3 region is CAWSTWTSGDSQETQYF. CDR3 bases: TGTGCCTGGAGCACATGGACTAGCGGGGACAGCCAAGAGACCCAGTACTTC. Looking up the rest from reference TRBV30 and TRBJ2-5 gives the full variable domain: SQTIHQWPATLVQPVGSPLSLECTVEGTSNPNLYWYRQAAGRGLQLLFYSVGIGQISSEVPQNLSASRPQDRQFILSSKKLLLSDSGFYLCAWSTWTSGDSQETQYFGPGTRLLVL.

This chain links TRBV7-2 with TRBJ2-7, with 11 bases lining up with TRBD2. The CDR3 totals 16 residues. J gave up 4 bases and V 5 bases, and 10 bases lay outside the gene matches. CDR1 is SGHTA and CDR2 is FQGNSA in the germline V gene. The CDR3 region is CASSPISLAGGYEQYF. Written as DNA, the CDR3 is TGTGCCAGCAGCCCCATCAGCCTAGCGGGGGGTTACGAGCAGTACTTC.

This clone was recorded a few times. In the same sample, other DNA sequences code for this CDR3. The chain uses TRBV19 and TRBJ2-7; 11 bases are a match to TRBD1. The trim removed 8 bases at V and 3 bases at J, leaving 6 bases unmatched. Germline-derived CDR1 and CDR2 are LNHDA and SQIVND (reference sequence). CDR3 length: 14 residues. The chain's CDR3 is CASSSGTGGYEQYF. The CDR3 DNA reads as TGTGCCAGTTCATCCGGGACAGGGGGCTACGAGCAGTACTTC. Together with reference TRBV19 and TRBJ2-7, the CDR3 gives the full variable domain: DGGITQSPKYLFRKEGQNVTLSCEQNLNHDAMYWYRQDPGQGLRLIYYSQIVNDFQKGDIAEGYSVSREKKESFPLTVTSAQKNPTAFYLCASSSGTGGYEQYFGPGTRLTVT.

This chain connects TRBV10-3 to TRBJ2-5; 7 nucleotides line up with TRBD2. From germline, CDR1 is ENHRY and CDR2 SYGVKD. This CDR3 has 14 residues. V lost 10 bases and J lost 1; bases outside the gene matches: 9. As DNA, the CDR3 is TGTGCCACCGGACTAGGAGGGCTCCAAGAGACCCAGTACTTC. It yields the protein CATGLGGLQETQYF.

The J gene is TRBJ2-7, the V gene TRBV7-9; 10 bases are shared with TRBD2. Germline V CDR1 and CDR2: SEHNR, FQNEAQ (reference sequence). Losses at the gene ends were 6 bases for V and 2 bases for J; bases not matched to a gene: 7. The CDR3 contains 15 residues. DNA for the CDR3: TGTGCCAGCAGATCCCAGCGGGGGGGAACCTACGAGCAGTACTTC. Translating it yields CASRSQRGGTYEQYF.

V and J are TRBV5-5 and TRBJ1-2; a weak D match, TRBD1 (6 bases). The V end was cut by 0 bases, the J end by 6 bases, with 9 bases between. Germline assignment: CDR1 SGHKS and CDR2 YYEKEE (reference sequence). CDR3 length equals 13 residues. CDR3 in amino acids: CASSLVSGDGYTF. CDR3 coding DNA: TGTGCCAGCAGCTTGGTGTCAGGGGATGGCTACACCTTC.

V is TRBV4-1 and J is TRBJ2-5, with 8 nucleotides matching TRBD1. The DNA end favors TRBJ2-7, so the J call may be wrong. The CDR3 loop spans 13 amino acids. Looked up from germline, CDR1 is MGHRA and CDR2 is YSYEKL. CDR3 residues: CASRPAQGGEQYF. CDR3 in DNA: TGCGCCAGCAGGCCCGCACAGGGGGGCGAGCAGTACTTC.

The chain employs TRBV19 and TRBJ1-2; possibly TRBD1 for D (5 bases). The CDR3 totals 15 residues. Germline-derived CDR1 and CDR2 are LNHDA and SQIVND (reference sequence). V was clipped by 6 bases and J by 7 bases, with 21 bases between them. This chain's CDR3 is CASSGQGTLFSGYTF. CDR3 nucleotides: TGTGCCAGTAGCGGGCAGGGAACTCTTTTCTCTGGCTACACCTTC.

CDR3 region: CASSRQVFPGELFF. CDR3 coding DNA: TGTGCCAGCAGTCGACAGGTGTTTCCCGGGGAGCTGTTTTTT. This sequence joins TRBV27 and TRBJ2-2, with D tentatively TRBD1 (6 bases). The CDR3 sequence is 14 residues long. Trimming took off 5 bases at V and 6 bases at J, with 13 bases between the two ends. Germline V gene lookup returns CDR1 MNHEY and CDR2 SMNVEV (reference sequence).

The chain employs TRBV7-9 and TRBJ1-6; TRBD1 might be the D (5 bases). V gave up 2 bases and J gave up 6 bases, with 8 bases separating them. CDR3 length equals 14 residues. Per the germline V gene, CDR1 is SEHNR and CDR2 is FQNEAQ (reference sequence). The CDR3 loop is CASSLSQGNSPLHF. In nucleotides, the CDR3 is TGTGCCAGCAGCTTATCGCAGGGTAATTCACCCCTCCACTTT.

The chain has TRBV9 and TRBJ2-1, with 14 bases lining up with TRBD2. The germline CDR1 and CDR2 sequences are SGDLS and YYNGEE. V shed 3 bases, J shed 9 bases, and the junction held 17 bases outside the gene matches. The CDR3 runs to 19 residues. CDR3 nucleotides: TGTGCCAGCAGCGCCAACGTCTTACCGGGACTAGCGGGAGACGGTGAGCAGTTCTTC. This encodes CASSANVLPGLAGDGEQFF.

This chain connects TRBV28 to TRBJ1-5, with 7 bases aligning to TRBD1. The CDR3 is 17 residues long. Germline values: CDR1 MDHEN, CDR2 SYDVKM. J lost 0 bases, V lost 6 bases, and 11 bases had no gene match. CDR3 sequence (DNA): TGTGCCAGCAGGATTAGGGGGACAGCGTATAGCAATCAGCCCCAGCATTTT. Amino acids: CASRIRGTAYSNQPQHF.

CDR3 sequence: CAYRLADNEQFF. In DNA, the CDR3 is TGTGCCTACAGACTAGCGGACAATGAGCAGTTCTTC. The J gene is TRBJ2-1, the V gene TRBV30; 9 bases fit TRBD2. V was clipped by 7 bases and J by 5 bases; unmatched bases: 3. The CDR3 totals 12 residues. In germline, CDR1 is GTSNPN, CDR2 SVGIG (reference sequence).